Sequencing of this T cell receptor (beta chain) was carried out in a study of cytomegalovirus exposure and HLA in healthy donors. Assay used: immunoSEQ multiplex PCR; TCRdb lists only in-frame clones, some missing. In the table there are approximately 160,000 clones, around nine tenths of which are singletons. The CDR3 runs to 15 residues. Germline CDR1 is ENHRY and CDR2 is SYGVKD. Trimming took 8 bases from V and 3 from J; bases not matched to a gene: 7. The table lists this clone with a few counts. The receptor's source is a woman aged 18 to 35 in good health and CMV-seronegative. Sequencing was performed on PBMCs. V usage is TRBV10-3 and J usage is TRBJ1-2, with 12 bases that match TRBD1. CDR3 in amino acids: CAIGGTGGVDYGYTF. The CDR3 nucleotides are TGTGCCATCGGGGGGACAGGGGGCGTAGACTATGGCTACACCTTC.